This T cell receptor (beta chain) came from a study of shared clonotypes between healthy human individuals. Notes on the study in general: Naive subsets, compared against memory subsets, generally had larger estimated richness values.

Libraries were prepared by immunoSEQ multiplex PCR; TCRdb keeps only in-frame clonotypes and omits some of them. This table has 2,500,000 or so clones, 90% to 95% appearing once. J lost 5 bases, V lost 7 bases, and 2 bases had no gene match. The length of the CDR3 is 12 residues. Germline V lookup: CDR1 MNHNS, CDR2 SASEGT. In the case of this clone: No antigen is known for it.

Input material: naive CD4+ T cells from PBMCs. Specified subset: CD45RA+ positively selected. This sequence joins TRBV6-1 and TRBJ2-3; 8 bases map to TRBD1. The sequence was obtained from a man aged 18 to 35 in good health. Some clones in this sample may be carry-over from other donors' samples. The chain's CDR3 is CASMDRVDTQYF. The DNA of the CDR3 is TGTGCCAGCATGGACAGGGTAGATACGCAGTATTTT.